This entry is about one TCR beta chain. Its antigen is unidentified. The data are from a study of CD4 T cells in relation to SARS-CoV-2 and coronaviruses. Study details: PBMCs were cultured with antigen for 10 days before TCR beta sequencing.

General study points: Samples before the pandemic and after infection were not matched within any donor.

The CDR3 runs to 14 residues. Germline CDR1 is SNHLY and CDR2 is FYNNEI. Trimming at V came to 6 bases and at J to 10 bases, leaving 9 bases not matched to a gene. The method was immunoSEQ multiplex PCR; TCRdb's version includes in-frame clones alone and lacks a portion of them. The sample contains about 18,000 clones, 70% to 80% of which appear only once. Before the COVID-19 pandemic, during about 2010-2019, CD4+ T cells were taken from unexposed donors. The cells were cultured for around ten days before CD4+ T cells were isolated. This receptor was obtained from a human donor in good health. The sample was CD4+ T cells from PBMCs, cultured in vitro. The chain links TRBV2 to TRBJ2-1; 10 nucleotides match TRBD1. This chain's CDR3 is CASRVVGQGREQFF. Written as DNA, the CDR3 is TGTGCCAGCAGAGTCGTGGGACAGGGGCGAGAGCAGTTCTTC.